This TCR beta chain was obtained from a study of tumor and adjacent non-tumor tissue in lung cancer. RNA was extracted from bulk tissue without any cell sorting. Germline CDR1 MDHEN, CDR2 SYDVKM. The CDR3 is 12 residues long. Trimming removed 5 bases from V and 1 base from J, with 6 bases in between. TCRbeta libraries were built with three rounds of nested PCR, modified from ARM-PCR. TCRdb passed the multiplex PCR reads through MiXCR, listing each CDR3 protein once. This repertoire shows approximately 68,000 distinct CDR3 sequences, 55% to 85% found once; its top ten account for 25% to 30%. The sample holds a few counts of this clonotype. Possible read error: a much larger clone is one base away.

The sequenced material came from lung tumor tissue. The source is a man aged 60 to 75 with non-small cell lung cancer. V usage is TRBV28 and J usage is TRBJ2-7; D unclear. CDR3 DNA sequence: TGTGCCAGCAGTGATAAGTCCTACGAGCAGTACTTC. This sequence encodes CASSDKSYEQYF.